This T cell receptor (beta chain) was sequenced for a study of blood T cell repertoires in COVID-19. Study at large: There were acute and convalescent COVID-19 samples, and they came from the United States, Italy and Spain. From T cells, B-cell-depleted T cells, or PBMCs came the material, which was cDNA or gDNA.

In the original analysis: Nucleated cell number was recorded as an estimate derived from reference gene primer amplification. Generated by immunoSEQ multiplex PCR, the TCRdb table keeps only in-frame clones and is missing some. That table is the source of V, J and clone size, and D and trimming were worked out from the DNA. The table shows some 85,000 clones, with more than 75% occurring only once. J lost 3 bases, V lost 4 bases, and 12 bases had no gene match. The CDR3 runs to 16 residues. Looked up from germline, CDR1 is SGDLS and CDR2 is YYNGEE. The receptor's source is a woman older than 75 with active or convalescent COVID-19. This chain joins TRBV9 and TRBJ2-7, with TRBD2 matching over 8 bases. The sequencing sample was made of peripheral blood. The CDR3 DNA reads as TGTGCCAGCAGCTTGGGGGCCCGGCGGGGGGACTACGAGCAGTACTTC. Translated, it gives CASSLGARRGDYEQYF. Complete variable domain (other parts from reference TRBV9 and TRBJ2-7): DSGVTQTPKHLITATGQRVTLRCSPRSGDLSVYWYQQSLDQGLQFLIQYYNGEERAKGNILERFSAQQFPDLHSELNLSSLELGDSALYFCASSLGARRGDYEQYFGPGTRLTVT.